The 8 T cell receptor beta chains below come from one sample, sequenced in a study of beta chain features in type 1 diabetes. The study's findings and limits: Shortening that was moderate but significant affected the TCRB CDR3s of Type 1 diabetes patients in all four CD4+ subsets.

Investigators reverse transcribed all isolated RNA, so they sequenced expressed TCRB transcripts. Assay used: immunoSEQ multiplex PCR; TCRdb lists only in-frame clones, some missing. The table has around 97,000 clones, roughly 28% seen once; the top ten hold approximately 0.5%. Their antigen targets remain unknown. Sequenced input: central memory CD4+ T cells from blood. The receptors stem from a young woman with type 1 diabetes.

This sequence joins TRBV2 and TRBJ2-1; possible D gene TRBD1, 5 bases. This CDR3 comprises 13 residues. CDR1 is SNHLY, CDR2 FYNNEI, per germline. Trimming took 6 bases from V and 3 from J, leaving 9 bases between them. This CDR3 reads CASSRDSYNEQFF. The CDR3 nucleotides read TGTGCCAGCAGCCGTGACAGCTACAATGAGCAGTTCTTC.

CDR3 sequence reads: CASDVGTGSYEQYF. Here the CDR3 DNA reads TGTGCCTCCGATGTCGGTACAGGTTCCTACGAGCAGTACTTC. The chain joins TRBV30 to TRBJ2-7; D may be TRBD1 (5 bases). Trimming took off 7 bases at V and 1 base at J, with 17 bases between the two ends. The CDR3 is made up of 14 amino acids. Germline V gives CDR1 GTSNPN, CDR2 SVGIG (reference sequence).

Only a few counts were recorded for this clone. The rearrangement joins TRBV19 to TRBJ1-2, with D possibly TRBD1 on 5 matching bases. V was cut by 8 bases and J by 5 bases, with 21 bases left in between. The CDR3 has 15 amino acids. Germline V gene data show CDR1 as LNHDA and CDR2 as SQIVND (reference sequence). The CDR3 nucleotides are TGTGCCAGTGGTCTCTTTAAAAGACAGACTTATGGCTACACCTTC. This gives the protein CASGLFKRQTYGYTF. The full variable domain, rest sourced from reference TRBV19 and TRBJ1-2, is DGGITQSPKYLFRKEGQNVTLSCEQNLNHDAMYWYRQDPGQGLRLIYYSQIVNDFQKGDIAEGYSVSREKKESFPLTVTSAQKNPTAFYLCASGLFKRQTYGYTFGSGTRLTVV.

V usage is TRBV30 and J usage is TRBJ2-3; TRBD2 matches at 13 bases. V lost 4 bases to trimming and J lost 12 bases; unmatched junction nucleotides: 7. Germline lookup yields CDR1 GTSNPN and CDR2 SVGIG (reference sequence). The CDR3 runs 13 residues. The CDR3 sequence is CAWTRTSGSAQYF. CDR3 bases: TGTGCCTGGACCCGGACTAGCGGGAGTGCCCAGTATTTT.

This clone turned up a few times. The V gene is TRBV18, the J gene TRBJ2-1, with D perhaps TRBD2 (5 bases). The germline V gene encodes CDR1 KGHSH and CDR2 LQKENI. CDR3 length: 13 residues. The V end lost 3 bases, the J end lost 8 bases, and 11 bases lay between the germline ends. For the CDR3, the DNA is TGTGCCAGCTCACCGTTTTTGGAGGATGAGCAGTTCTTC. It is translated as CASSPFLEDEQFF.

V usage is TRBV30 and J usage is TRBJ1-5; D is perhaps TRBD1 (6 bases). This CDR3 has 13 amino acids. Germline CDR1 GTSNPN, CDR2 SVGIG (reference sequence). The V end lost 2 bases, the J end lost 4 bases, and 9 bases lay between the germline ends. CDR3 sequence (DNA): TGTGCCTGGAGTTTCAGGGGAAATCAGCCCCAGCATTTT. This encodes CAWSFRGNQPQHF.

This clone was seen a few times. For the CDR3, the DNA is TGTGCCACATACCCGGGAGAGGGAACCGGGGAGCTGTTTTTT. It yields the protein CATYPGEGTGELFF. The chain combines TRBV19 with TRBJ2-2; D is perhaps TRBD2 (6 bases). V lost 10 bases to trimming and J lost 5 bases, with 17 bases between them. This CDR3 spans 14 amino acids. Germline loops: CDR1 LNHDA, CDR2 SQIVND (reference sequence).

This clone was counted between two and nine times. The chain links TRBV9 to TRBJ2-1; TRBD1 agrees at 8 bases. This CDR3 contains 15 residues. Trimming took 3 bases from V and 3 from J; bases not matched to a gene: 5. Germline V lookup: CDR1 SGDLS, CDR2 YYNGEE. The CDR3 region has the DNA TGTGCCAGCAGCGCTACGGGACAGGACTACAATGAGCAGTTCTTC. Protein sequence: CASSATGQDYNEQFF.